Below, 14 T cell receptor beta chains from the same sample are listed, as sequenced in a study of T cell responses to AZD1222 COVID-19 vaccine (dated by TCRdb to the early 2020s). Per the publication, the time point label means: baseline before first vaccination. Library prep was done by the immunoSEQ multiplex PCR assay. The immuneACCESS repertoire file appears here via TCRdb, limited to in-frame rearrangements. These files lack a portion of the clones; in checked studies, under half of the deficit traces to unresolved V genes, and the cause of the others is not known. This sample lists about 130,000 clones; 94% were detected once. The ten largest clones add up to 6.6% of the sample. This material consisted of peripheral blood, taken on day 0 of AZD1222 vaccination. The receptors were gathered from an adult in good health.

This rearrangement joins TRBV6-5 to TRBJ2-7, with 13 bases identical to TRBD2. The CDR3 sequence is 16 residues long. Germline V gene lookup returns CDR1 MNHEY and CDR2 SVGAGI. V was pared by 2 bases and J by 4 bases, with 5 bases of the junction left unmatched. CDR3 amino acids: CASSYGTSGTPYEQYF. The CDR3 DNA is TGTGCCAGCAGTTACGGGACTAGCGGGACTCCTTACGAGCAGTACTTC.

V is TRBV4-3 and J is TRBJ1-2, with 12 bases lining up with TRBD1. After removal of 1 base from V and 8 bases from J, the junction contained 5 bases not matched to a gene. The CDR3 consists of 15 residues. Per the germline V gene, CDR1 is LGHNA and CDR2 is YSLEER. In DNA, the CDR3 is TGCGCCAGCAGCCAAGCGGGACAGGGGGCGCACGGCTACACCTTC. Translation: CASSQAGQGAHGYTF.

The chain combines TRBV9 with TRBJ2-2; TRBD2 is a possible D gene (5 bases). Trimming took 0 bases from V and 7 from J, leaving 10 bases between them. Germline V gives CDR1 SGDLS, CDR2 YYNGEE. This CDR3 is built from 14 residues. The DNA of the CDR3 is TGTGCCAGCAGCGTAGGAGGGATCGGCGGGGAGCTGTTTTTT. This codes for CASSVGGIGGELFF.

The genes are TRBV29-1 and TRBJ2-1; D is perhaps TRBD2 (6 bases). Trimming cost V 4 bases and J 6 bases, with 19 bases left between them. This CDR3 has 15 residues. The germline CDR1 and CDR2 sequences are SQVTM and ANQGSEA. Here the CDR3 DNA reads TGCAGCGTTGGATCGGGAGTTATCAAGGGCAATGAGCAGTTCTTC. It codes for CSVGSGVIKGNEQFF.

The chain has TRBV29-1 and TRBJ1-1, with D possibly TRBD1 on 6 matching bases. This CDR3 is built from 14 residues. Germline V CDR1 and CDR2: SQVTM, ANQGSEA. The V gene lost 1 base and the J gene lost 6 bases, with 15 bases spanning the gap. CDR3 sequence reads: CSVEVQGKKSEAFF. The CDR3 nucleotides read TGCAGCGTTGAAGTACAGGGTAAAAAGTCTGAAGCTTTCTTT. The whole variable domain, remainder taken from reference TRBV29-1 and TRBJ1-1, is SAVISQKPSRDICQRGTSLTIQCQVDSQVTMMFWYRQQPGQSLTLIATANQGSEATYESGFVIDKFPISRPNLTFSTLTVSNMSPEDSSIYLCSVEVQGKKSEAFFGQGTRLTVV.

The chain links TRBV6-5 to TRBJ1-2; 9 bases map to TRBD1. Germline V gives CDR1 MNHEY, CDR2 SVGAGI. The CDR3 runs to 14 residues. After removal of 2 bases from V and 5 bases from J, the junction contained 3 bases not matched to a gene. CDR3 protein: CASSYGTGQYGYTF. The CDR3 DNA follows: TGTGCCAGCAGTTACGGGACAGGGCAATATGGCTACACCTTC.

This clone was found once. Here the CDR3 DNA reads TGTGCCAGCAGTGATAATAGGAATGGCTACACCTTC. Translation gives CASSDNRNGYTF. This sequence joins TRBV25-1 and TRBJ1-2, with no clear D. The CDR3 length is 12 residues. The V gene lost 3 bases and the J gene lost 6 bases, with 8 bases spanning the gap. The germline CDR1 and CDR2 sequences are MGHDK and SYGVNS.

This rearrangement joins TRBV21-1 to TRBJ1-1. TRBV21-1 is shown as a pseudogene. The CDR3 is 16 residues long. The CDR3 here is CASSKAEEKRNTEAFF. In DNA, the CDR3 is TGTGCCAGCAGCAAAGCGGAGGAGAAAAGGAACACTGAAGCTTTCTTT.

This chain uses TRBV28 with TRBJ2-3; D gene ambiguous. CDR1 MDHEN and CDR2 SYDVKM come from the germline V gene. Deletions cut 5 bases from V and 7 bases from J, with 10 bases between. There are 12 residues in the CDR3. The CDR3: CASSPSSYTQYF. The CDR3 coding sequence is TGTGCCAGCAGTCCTTCCTCGTATACGCAGTATTTT.

The chain combines TRBV19 with TRBJ1-1; D not certain. CDR1 is LNHDA and CDR2 is SQIVND in the germline V gene (reference sequence). CDR3 length: 13 amino acids. V lost 8 bases and J lost 7, with 17 bases in between. The CDR3 sequence is CASAKLSRIEAFF. In nucleotides, the CDR3 is TGTGCCAGTGCTAAACTTTCCAGGATTGAAGCTTTCTTT. Using reference TRBV19 and TRBJ1-1 for the parts outside the CDR3, the full variable domain is DGGITQSPKYLFRKEGQNVTLSCEQNLNHDAMYWYRQDPGQGLRLIYYSQIVNDFQKGDIAEGYSVSREKKESFPLTVTSAQKNPTAFYLCASAKLSRIEAFFGQGTRLTVV.

The chain couples TRBV5-1 to TRBJ2-2; D is unresolved. Germline V gives CDR1 SGHRS, CDR2 YFSETQ. This CDR3 comprises 14 residues. Trimming shortened V by 9 bases and J by 0 bases, and 12 bases separated the two germline ends. The CDR3: CATQPEPNTGELFF. DNA of the CDR3: TGCGCCACCCAACCAGAGCCGAACACCGGGGAGCTGTTTTTT.

The CDR3: CASSLSADEKLFF. The CDR3, as DNA: TGCGCCAGCAGCTTAAGTGCCGACGAAAAACTGTTTTTT. The chain has TRBV5-1 and TRBJ1-4; D gene ambiguous. Germline loops: CDR1 SGHRS, CDR2 YFSETQ. The CDR3 has 13 residues. V was pared by 2 bases and J by 8 bases, with 10 bases between.

This chain links TRBV18 with TRBJ1-6; D may be TRBD1 (5 bases). The length of the CDR3 is 15 residues. The germline V and J ends were trimmed by 2 bases and 10 bases, with 15 bases remaining between them. Germline values: CDR1 KGHSH, CDR2 LQKENI. CDR3 amino acids: CASSPGGGEGSPLHF. CDR3 DNA: TGTGCCAGCTCACCAGGAGGAGGGGAGGGATCACCCCTCCACTTT.

This clone has a single count. The J gene is TRBJ1-2, the V gene TRBV25-1; no definite D call. The V gene lost 3 bases and the J gene lost 4 bases, with 9 bases spanning the gap. The CDR3 is made up of 13 amino acids. CDR1 MGHDK and CDR2 SYGVNS come from the germline V gene. This CDR3 is CASSDHTFYGYTF. CDR3 nucleotides: TGTGCCAGCAGTGACCACACCTTCTATGGCTACACCTTC.